The sequence of this T cell receptor beta chain was determined in a study of cytomegalovirus exposure and HLA in healthy donors. Study-wide results and caveats: CMV serostatus was the only immune exposure information that was available. Fewer N-insertions (relative to the roughly 670-donor mean) were reportedly seen in an Asian-associated ancestry cluster in a later analysis. Later analysis associated a missense DCLRE1C variant with TCR beta V- and J-gene trimming. A few CMV-associated chains proved CMV antigen-specific in vitro.

CDR3 size: 13 residues. The V gene's germline CDR1 is SSHAT and CDR2 FNYEAQ (reference sequence). With respect to this clone: What it binds is unknown. At one end, the junction sequence differs from germline, possibly due to a read error.

The PCR ran on 60 Vbeta and 13 Jbeta primers. Method: immunoSEQ multiplex PCR; TCRdb's copy keeps in-frame clones and lacks some. The table lists 160,000 or so clones, roughly 85% of them singletons. This receptor was obtained from a man between 40 and 49 years old in good health and CMV-seronegative. The sequencing sample was made of PBMCs. The V and J genes are TRBV7-7 and TRBJ2-3; D is unresolved. The CDR3 region has the DNA TGTGCTAGCAGCTTAGAGCGCACAGATACGCAGTATTTT. Encoded protein: CASSLERTDTQYF.